The rows below give T cell receptor beta chains drawn from one sample of a study of radiation and T cells in renal cell carcinoma. Some clones are missing from TCRdb's copy, which holds only in-frame ones; the method was immunoSEQ multiplex PCR. Seen here are roughly 150,000 clones, 88% observed once, and the top ten hold roughly 4%. The sequenced sample was blood, obtained from a patient whose treatment included radiotherapy and nephrectomy. These receptors all stem from a woman between 65 and 79 years old with renal cell carcinoma. Each CDR3 is given with its conserved first and last residue. A D gene is named only where the DNA matches it firmly. Size is omitted from some rows. Given values are once, few, many or a class for expanded clones.

TRBJ1-2,TRBV30,.,.,CAWSVGGAYGYTF,TGTGCCTGGAGTGTAGGGGGTGCCTATGGCTACACCTTC
TRBJ2-2,TRBV7-2,.,.,CASSRLLNTGELFF,TGTGCCAGCAGCCGTCTGCTGAACACCGGGGAGCTGTTTTTT
TRBJ1-1,TRBV7-9,many,.,CASSPRQSKDTEAFF,TGTGCCAGCAGCCCAAGACAGAGTAAGGACACTGAAGCTTTCTTT
TRBJ1-1,TRBV28,.,TRBD1,CASISRGTGLTEAFF,TGTGCCAGCATCTCCCGTGGGACAGGGCTCACTGAAGCTTTCTTT
TRBJ2-7,TRBV30,.,TRBD1,CACPLRDRAQYF,TGTGCCTGCCCTTTGAGGGACAGGGCCCAGTACTTC
TRBJ1-2,TRBV4-2,.,.,CASSYTQTLPLYGYTF,TGTGCCAGCAGCTACACACAAACCCTACCTCTCTATGGCTACACCTTC
TRBJ1-2,TRBV4-3,.,.,CASSQEAYGGRGYGYTF,TGCGCCAGCAGCCAAGAGGCATACGGGGGTCGGGGCTATGGCTACACCTTC
TRBJ1-1,TRBV11-2,.,.,CASSFAGSSEAFF,TGTGCCAGCAGCTTCGCAGGTTCTTCCGAAGCTTTCTTT
TRBJ1-4,TRBV5-5,.,.,CASSFNRVHEKLFF,TGTGCCAGCAGCTTTAACAGGGTGCATGAAAAACTGTTTTTT
TRBJ2-5,TRBV30,.,TRBD2,CAWSNGRGETQYF,TGTGCCTGGAGTAACGGGCGGGGGGAGACCCAGTACTTC
TRBJ2-4,TRBV7-9,.,.,CASSLWAPEGIQYF,TGTGCCAGCAGCTTATGGGCGCCCGAGGGCATTCAGTACTTC
TRBJ2-2,TRBV29-1,.,.,CSVGTGVTGELFF,TGCAGCGTTGGGACCGGGGTCACCGGGGAGCTGTTTTTT
TRBJ2-5,TRBV11-2,.,TRBD1,CASSIGDRGRETQYF,TGTGCCAGCAGCATCGGGGACAGGGGTCGAGAGACCCAGTACTTC
TRBJ2-7,TRBV5-4,.,.,CASSPAPGDYEQYF,TGTGCCAGCAGCCCTGCCCCGGGGGACTACGAGCAGTACTTC
TRBJ1-4,TRBV6-1,.,.,CASKQGRGNEKLFF,TGTGCCAGCAAACAAGGACGGGGTAATGAAAAACTGTTTTTT
TRBJ1-6,TRBV6-1,.,TRBD1,CASSETWTGGLSLHF,TGTGCCAGCAGTGAAACATGGACAGGGGGGTTGTCCCTCCACTTT
TRBJ1-5,TRBV6-1,.,TRBD1,CASSERQGTNQPQHF,TGTGCCAGCAGCGAAAGACAGGGTACCAATCAGCCCCAGCATTTT
TRBJ2-7,TRBV30,once,TRBD1,CAWRAPLGQTSWAEQYF,TGTGCCTGGAGGGCCCCTTTGGGACAGACAAGTTGGGCCGAGCAGTACTTC
TRBJ1-5,TRBV5-6,.,.,CASSLRGVGNQPQHF,TGTGCCAGCAGCTTGAGGGGGGTTGGAAATCAGCCCCAGCATTTT
TRBJ1-1,TRBV11-3,.,.,CASSPGRMNTEAFF,TGTGCCAGCAGCCCTGGGAGGATGAACACTGAAGCTTTCTTT
TRBJ2-7,TRBV27,.,TRBD1,CASSPSKGAMTYEQYF,TGTGCCAGCAGTCCCTCCAAGGGGGCTATGACCTACGAGCAGTACTTC
TRBJ1-6,TRBV27,.,TRBD1,CASTSGQNNSPLHF,TGTGCCAGCACCTCGGGACAGAATAATTCACCCCTCCACTTT
TRBJ1-1,TRBV28,.,.,CASSSTPRDTEAFF,TGTGCCAGCAGTTCCACTCCGAGGGACACTGAAGCTTTCTTT
TRBJ2-7,TRBV4-1,.,.,CASSQVQGDEQYF,TGCGCCAGCAGCCAAGTACAGGGAGACGAGCAGTACTTC
TRBJ1-1,TRBV20-1,few,TRBD1,CSARGQQGAFF,TGCAGTGCTAGGGGACAGCAAGGAGCTTTCTTT
TRBJ2-3,TRBV19,once,TRBD2,CASKQRGDRGLDSDTQYF,TGTGCCAGTAAACAGCGGGGGGATAGAGGTCTGGATTCGGATACGCAGTATTTT
TRBJ1-2,TRBV10-3,.,.,CAISETGTGYTF,TGTGCCATCAGTGAGACCGGGACGGGCTACACCTTC
TRBJ1-6,TRBV4-3,once,TRBD1,CASSPGQGDSPLHF,TGCGCCAGCAGCCCCGGACAGGGTGATTCACCCCTCCACTTT
TRBJ1-1,TRBV14,.,TRBD1,CASSLTGGYTEAFF,TGTGCCAGCAGCCTGACAGGGGGTTACACTGAAGCTTTCTTT
TRBJ2-2,TRBV4-1,.,.,CASTIRDSRNTGELFF,TGCGCCAGCACCATCCGGGACTCCAGAAACACCGGGGAGCTGTTTTTT
TRBJ1-1,TRBV10-3,.,.,CAITRGRGNTEAFF,TGTGCCATCACTAGGGGCAGGGGGAACACTGAAGCTTTCTTT
TRBJ2-3,TRBV15,.,.,CATSRDLPDTQYF,TGTGCCACCAGCAGAGATTTACCGGATACGCAGTATTTT
TRBJ2-1,TRBV12-2,once,.,CASRLGRTLGKNEQFF,TGTGCAAGTCGCTTAGGTCGGACCCTCGGGAAAAATGAGCAGTTCTTC
TRBJ2-7,TRBV7-2,.,TRBD2,CASSGVGRVPIAYEQYF,TGTGCCAGCAGCGGGGTTGGGAGGGTGCCTATCGCCTACGAGCAGTACTTC
TRBJ2-5,TRBV11-2,once,.,CASSALLRAQETQYF,TGTGCCAGCAGCGCCTTACTAAGAGCTCAAGAGACCCAGTACTTC
TRBJ1-5,TRBV6-5,.,.,CASSRRGSNQPQHF,TGTGCCAGCAGTCGCCGGGGGAGCAATCAGCCCCAGCATTTT
TRBJ2-2,TRBV5-1,.,.,CASSLFRGTGELFF,TGCGCCAGCAGCTTATTCAGGGGCACCGGGGAGCTGTTTTTT
TRBJ2-2,TRBV28,.,.,CASSLSASGSTEGELFF,TGTGCCAGCAGTTTATCGGCCAGCGGCTCCACCGAAGGGGAGCTGTTTTTT
TRBJ1-1,TRBV5-1,.,.,CASSLAEGRNSEAFF,TGCGCCAGCAGCTTGGCCGAGGGACGGAACTCTGAAGCTTTCTTT
TRBJ2-5,TRBV5-1,.,.,CASSLGTARAEETQYF,TGCGCCAGCAGCTTGGGAACGGCCCGGGCGGAAGAGACCCAGTACTTC